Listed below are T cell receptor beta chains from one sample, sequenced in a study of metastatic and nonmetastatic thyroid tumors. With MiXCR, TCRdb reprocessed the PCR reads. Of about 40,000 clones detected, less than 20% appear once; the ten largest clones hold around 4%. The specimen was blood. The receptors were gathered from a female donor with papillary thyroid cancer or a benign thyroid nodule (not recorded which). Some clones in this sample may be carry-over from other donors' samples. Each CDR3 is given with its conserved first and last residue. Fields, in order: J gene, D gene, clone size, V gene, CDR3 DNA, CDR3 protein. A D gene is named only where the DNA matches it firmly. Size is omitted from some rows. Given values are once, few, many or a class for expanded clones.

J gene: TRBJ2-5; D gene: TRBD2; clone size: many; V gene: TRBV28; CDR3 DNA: TGTGCCAGCAGTTTAGCTAGCGGGAGCCAAGAGACCCAGTACTTC; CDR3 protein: CASSLASGSQETQYF
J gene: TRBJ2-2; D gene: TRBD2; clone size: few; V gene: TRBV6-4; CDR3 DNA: TGTGCCAGCAGTCCACTAGCGGGAGGCACCGGGGAGCTGTTTTTT; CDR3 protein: CASSPLAGGTGELFF
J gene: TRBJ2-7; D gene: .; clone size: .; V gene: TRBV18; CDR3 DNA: TGTGCCAGCTCACAGTCGTCGGTTCTGGGAGGCGAGCAGTACTTC; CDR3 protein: CASSQSSVLGGEQYF
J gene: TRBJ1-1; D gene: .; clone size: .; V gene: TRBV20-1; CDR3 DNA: TGCAAAGCCCTGGGAGATCACACTGAAGCTTTCTTT; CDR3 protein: CKALGDHTEAFF
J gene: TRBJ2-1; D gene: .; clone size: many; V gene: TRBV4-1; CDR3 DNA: TGCGCCAGCAGCCAGGATGCAGCGGCCCTCTCCTACAATGAGCAGTTCTTC; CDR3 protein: CASSQDAAALSYNEQFF
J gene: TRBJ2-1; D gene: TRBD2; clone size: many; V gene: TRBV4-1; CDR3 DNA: TGCGCCAGCAGCCGGATCACTAGCGGCTCCAATGAGCAGTTCTTC; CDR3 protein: CASSRITSGSNEQFF
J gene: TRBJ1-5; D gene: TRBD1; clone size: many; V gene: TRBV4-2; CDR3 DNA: TGTGCCAGCAGACTCACAGGGACAGGGGGCAATCAGCCCCAGCATTTT; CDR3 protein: CASRLTGTGGNQPQHF
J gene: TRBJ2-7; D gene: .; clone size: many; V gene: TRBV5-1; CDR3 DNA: TGCGCCAGCAGCTTGGCCCCTCAGGGAGGCTACGAGCAGTACTTC; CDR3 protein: CASSLAPQGGYEQYF
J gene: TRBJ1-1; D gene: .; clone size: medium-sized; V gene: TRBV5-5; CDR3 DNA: TGTGCCAGCAGCTTGGTAGGGGTATTGAACACTGAAGCTTTCTTT; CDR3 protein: CASSLVGVLNTEAFF
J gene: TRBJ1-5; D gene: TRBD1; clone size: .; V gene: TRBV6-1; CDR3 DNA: TGTGCCAGCAGCCCAGGGACAGGCATCAATCAGCCCCAGCATTTT; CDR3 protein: CASSPGTGINQPQHF
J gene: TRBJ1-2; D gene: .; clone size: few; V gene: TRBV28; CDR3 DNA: TGTGCCAGCATTGATCCGGCACAGGGTCTCCGTGGCTACACCTTC; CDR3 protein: CASIDPAQGLRGYTF
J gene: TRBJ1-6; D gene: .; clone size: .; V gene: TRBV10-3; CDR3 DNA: TGTGCCATCAGTGTAAGCGATAGCGCCGCTAATTCACCCCTCCACTTT; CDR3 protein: CAISVSDSAANSPLHF
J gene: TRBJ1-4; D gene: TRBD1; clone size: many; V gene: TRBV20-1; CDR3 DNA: TGCAGTGCTAGGTTCCAGGGGGCGGGAGGTGAAAAACTGTTTTTT; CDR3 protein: CSARFQGAGGEKLFF
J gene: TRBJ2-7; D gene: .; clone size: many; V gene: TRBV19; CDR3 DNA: TGTGCCAGTAGTAGGGAGGACGGGAGCTCCTACGAGCAGTACTTC; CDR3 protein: CASSREDGSSYEQYF
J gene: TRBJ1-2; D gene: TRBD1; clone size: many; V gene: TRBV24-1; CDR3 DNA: TGTGCCACCAGTGATCCAACAGGGGGCGAGGATGGCTACACCTTC; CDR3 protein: CATSDPTGGEDGYTF
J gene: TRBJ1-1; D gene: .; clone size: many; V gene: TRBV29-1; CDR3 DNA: TGCAGCGTTGAAGGGACGATTGAAGCTTTCTTT; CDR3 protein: CSVEGTIEAFF
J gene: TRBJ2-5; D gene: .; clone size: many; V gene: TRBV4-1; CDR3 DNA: TGCGCCAGCAGCCAAGATGGTTCTTACCAAGAGACCCAGTACTTC; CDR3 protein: CASSQDGSYQETQYF
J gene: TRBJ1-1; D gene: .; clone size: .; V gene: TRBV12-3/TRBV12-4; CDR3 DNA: TGTGCCAGCAGTTTGGTTGTGGTGCAGGGCACTGAAGCTTTCTTT; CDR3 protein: CASSLVVVQGTEAFF
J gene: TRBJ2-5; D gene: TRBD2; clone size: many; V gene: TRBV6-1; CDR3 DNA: TGTGCCAGCAGCCCCACGATTGGGGGAGGGGAGACCCAGTACTTC; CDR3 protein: CASSPTIGGGETQYF
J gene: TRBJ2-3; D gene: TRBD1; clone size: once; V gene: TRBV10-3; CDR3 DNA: TGTGCCATCAGTGACCCCGGGACAGGGGCAGCAGATACGCAGTATTTT; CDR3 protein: CAISDPGTGAADTQYF
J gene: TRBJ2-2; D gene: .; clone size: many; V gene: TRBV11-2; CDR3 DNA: TGTGCCAGCAGCTGGGACTTGGGAACCGGGGAGCTGTTTTTT; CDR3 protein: CASSWDLGTGELFF
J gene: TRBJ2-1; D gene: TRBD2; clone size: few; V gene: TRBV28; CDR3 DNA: TGTGCCAGCAGACTAACCGGGACTAGCGGGGCTGAGCAGTTCTTC; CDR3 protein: CASRLTGTSGAEQFF
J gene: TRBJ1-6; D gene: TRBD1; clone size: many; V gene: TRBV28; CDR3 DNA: TGTGCCAGCAGTTCTGGACAGGGCTATAATTCACCCCTCCACTTT; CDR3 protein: CASSSGQGYNSPLHF
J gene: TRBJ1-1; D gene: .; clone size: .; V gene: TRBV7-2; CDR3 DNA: TGTGCCAGCAGCTTCGCGCGAGGGCCTGGGGAGGGGAACACTGAAGCCTTCTTT; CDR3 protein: CASSFARGPGEGNTEAFF
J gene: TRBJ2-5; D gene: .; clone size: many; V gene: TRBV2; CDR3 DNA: TGTGCCAGCAACGCGGACAGAGCAGGCTTGTACTTC; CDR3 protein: CASNADRAGLYF
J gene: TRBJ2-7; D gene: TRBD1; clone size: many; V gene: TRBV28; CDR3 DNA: TGTGCCAGCTACTCCGGGACAGGGACCTACGAGCAGTACTTC; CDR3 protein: CASYSGTGTYEQYF
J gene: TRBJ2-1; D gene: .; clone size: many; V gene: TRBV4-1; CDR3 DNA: TGCGCCAGCAGCCAATCTGGTAGCTCCTACAATGAGCAGTTCTTC; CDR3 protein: CASSQSGSSYNEQFF
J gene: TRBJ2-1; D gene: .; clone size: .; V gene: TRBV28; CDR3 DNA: TGTGCCAGCAGGCCCGGGCCTATGAGCAATGGCCAGTTCTTC; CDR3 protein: CASRPGPMSNGQFF
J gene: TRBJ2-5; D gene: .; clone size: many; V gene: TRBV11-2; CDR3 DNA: TGTGCCAGCAGCTTAGTGAGAAGAGGGGAGACCCAGTACTTC; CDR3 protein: CASSLVRRGETQYF
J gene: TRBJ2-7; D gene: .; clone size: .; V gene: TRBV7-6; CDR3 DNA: TGTGCCAGCAGCCTCTCATATGGGGGCGAGCAGTACTTC; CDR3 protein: CASSLSYGGEQYF
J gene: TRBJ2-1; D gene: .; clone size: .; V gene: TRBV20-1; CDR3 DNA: TGCAGTGCTAGGGGAGGGGGTAGGGCCAAAAATGAGCAGTTCTTC; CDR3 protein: CSARGGGRAKNEQFF
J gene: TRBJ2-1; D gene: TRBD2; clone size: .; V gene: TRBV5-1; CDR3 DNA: TGCGCCAGCAGCTTGGGAGAGAGCGGGAGGGCCCTCGACGATGAGCAGTTCTTC; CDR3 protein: CASSLGESGRALDDEQFF
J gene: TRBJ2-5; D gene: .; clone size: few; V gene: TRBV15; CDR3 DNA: TGTGTCACCAGCAGAGGGAGGGGGCTGGAGACCAAGTACTTC; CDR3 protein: CVTSRGRGLETKYF
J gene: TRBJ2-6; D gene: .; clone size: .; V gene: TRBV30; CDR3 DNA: TGTGCCTGGAGTAGAGGTTCCTCTGGAGCAAACGTCCTGACTTTC; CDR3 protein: CAWSRGSSGANVLTF
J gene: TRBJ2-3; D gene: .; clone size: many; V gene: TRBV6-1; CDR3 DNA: TGTGCCAGCAGACTAAACATGGATACGCAGTATTTT; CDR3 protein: CASRLNMDTQYF
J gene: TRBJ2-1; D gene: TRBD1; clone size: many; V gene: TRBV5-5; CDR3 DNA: TGTGCCAGCAGCTTGGAGACAGGGGGATACAATGAGCAGTTCTTC; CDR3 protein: CASSLETGGYNEQFF
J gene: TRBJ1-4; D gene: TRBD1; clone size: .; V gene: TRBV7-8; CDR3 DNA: TGTGCCAGCAGCTACGGGACAGGGCATTATGAAAAACTGTTTTTT; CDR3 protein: CASSYGTGHYEKLFF
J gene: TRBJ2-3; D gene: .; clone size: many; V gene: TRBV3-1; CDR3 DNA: TGTGCCAGCAGCCAACTGCGGGTGAATGCAGATACGCAGTATTTT; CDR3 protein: CASSQLRVNADTQYF
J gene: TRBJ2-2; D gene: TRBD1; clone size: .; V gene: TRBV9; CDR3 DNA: TGTGTCAGCACTCCACAGGGGGCGATCGGGGAGCTGTTTTTT; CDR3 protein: CVSTPQGAIGELFF
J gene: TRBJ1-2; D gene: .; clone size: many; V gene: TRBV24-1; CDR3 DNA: TGTGCCACCAAGGATACCAACTATGGCTACACCTTC; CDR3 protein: CATKDTNYGYTF
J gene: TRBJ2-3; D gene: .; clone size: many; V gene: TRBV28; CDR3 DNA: TGTGCCAGCAGTTCCCAAACACGGGGTGAAATCGGGTATACGCAGTATTTT; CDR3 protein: CASSSQTRGEIGYTQYF
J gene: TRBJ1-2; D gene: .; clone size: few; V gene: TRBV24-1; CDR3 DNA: TGTGCCACCAGTGATCTTCGGGGGGACCTCTATTGCTACACCTTC; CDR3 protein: CATSDLRGDLYCYTF
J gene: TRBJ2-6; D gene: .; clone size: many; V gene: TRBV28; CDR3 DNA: TGTGCCAGCAGTTTAGGTTACACTGGGGCCAACGTCCTGACTTTC; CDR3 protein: CASSLGYTGANVLTF
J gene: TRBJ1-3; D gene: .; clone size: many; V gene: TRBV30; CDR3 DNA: TGTGCCTGGAGTCCTGGAAACACCATATATTTT; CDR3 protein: CAWSPGNTIYF
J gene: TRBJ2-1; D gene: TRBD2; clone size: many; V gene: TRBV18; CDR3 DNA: TGTGCCAGCTCAACAGGGACTAGCGGTCCCAATGAGCAGTTCTTC; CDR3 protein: CASSTGTSGPNEQFF
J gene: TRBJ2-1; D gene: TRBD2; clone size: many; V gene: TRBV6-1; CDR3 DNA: TGTGCCAGCAGTGAAAGCGGGGGGCCGGGATACGGAAAAAGTGAGCAGTTCTTC; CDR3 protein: CASSESGGPGYGKSEQFF
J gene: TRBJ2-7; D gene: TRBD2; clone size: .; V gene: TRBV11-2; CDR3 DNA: TGTGCCAGCAGCTTAGGGGGGGGACTAGCGGTTTCCTACGAGCAGTACTTC; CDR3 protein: CASSLGGGLAVSYEQYF
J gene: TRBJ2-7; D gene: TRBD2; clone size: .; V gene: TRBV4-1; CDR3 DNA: TGCGCCGACAGCCCAGCGGGGGGCTACTCCTACGAGCAGTACTTC; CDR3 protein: CADSPAGGYSYEQYF
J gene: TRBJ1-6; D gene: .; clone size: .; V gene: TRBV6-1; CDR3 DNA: TGTGCCAGCAGCAGGGAACGCTATAATTCACCCCTCCACTTT; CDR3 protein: CASSRERYNSPLHF
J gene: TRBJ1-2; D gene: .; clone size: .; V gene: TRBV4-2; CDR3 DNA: TGTGCCAGCAGCCGAACCCCGACAGGTCTCTATGGCTACACCTTC; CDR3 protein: CASSRTPTGLYGYTF
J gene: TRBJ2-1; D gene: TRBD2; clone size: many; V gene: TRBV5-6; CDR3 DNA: TGTGCCAGCACCTTCTTCGGCGGGCTAGCGGGGGGTAATGAGCAGTTCTTC; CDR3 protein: CASTFFGGLAGGNEQFF
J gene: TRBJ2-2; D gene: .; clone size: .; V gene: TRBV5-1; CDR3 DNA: TGCGCCAGCAGCTTGGTGGTCGGCGGTACCTGTGAGCTGTTTTTT; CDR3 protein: CASSLVVGGTCELFF
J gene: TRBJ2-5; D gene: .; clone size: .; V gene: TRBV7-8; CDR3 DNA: TGTGCCAGCAGCTTAGGGTCTGGGGTACGCGAGACCCAGTACTTC; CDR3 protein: CASSLGSGVRETQYF
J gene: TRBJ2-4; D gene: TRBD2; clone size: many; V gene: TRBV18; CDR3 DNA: TGTGCCAGCTCAGCGGGAGCGGGAAACATTCAGTACTTC; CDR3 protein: CASSAGAGNIQYF
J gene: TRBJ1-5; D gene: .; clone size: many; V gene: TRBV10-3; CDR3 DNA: TGTGCCATCAGTGAGAGAGGCGCAGGTTATAGCAATCAGCCCCAGCATTTT; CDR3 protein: CAISERGAGYSNQPQHF